A single sample gave rise to the 9 T cell receptor beta chains below, sequenced in a study of cytomegalovirus exposure and HLA in healthy donors. The primer mix had 60 Vbeta and 13 Jbeta primers. Only in-frame clones appear in the TCRdb table, and some are missing; sequencing was by immunoSEQ multiplex PCR. The table shows 150,000 to 200,000 clones, with roughly 80% occurring only once. Sequenced input: PBMCs. Receptors originate from a woman aged 45-59 years in good health and CMV-seropositive.

The V gene is TRBV30, the J gene TRBJ2-1, with D possibly matching TRBD1 (5 bases). CDR1 is GTSNPN, CDR2 SVGIG, per germline (reference sequence). CDR3 size: 15 residues. V was clipped by 2 bases and J by 0 bases, with 11 bases between them. DNA of the CDR3: TGTGCCTGGAGTTGGGGCGGATACTCCTACAATGAGCAGTTCTTC. It yields the protein CAWSWGGYSYNEQFF.

This clone appeared once. The chain uses TRBV27 and TRBJ1-5; 9 positions match TRBD1. V gave up 6 bases and J gave up 2 bases; unmatched junction bases: 5. This CDR3 has 15 residues. Germline CDR1 reads MNHEY; CDR2 reads SMNVEV (reference sequence). The CDR3 sequence is CASRMGQGGNQPQHF. The DNA for the CDR3 is TGTGCCAGCAGGATGGGACAGGGTGGCAATCAGCCCCAGCATTTT.

The chain employs TRBV13 and TRBJ2-2; TRBD2 matches at 9 bases. The CDR3 consists of 15 residues. Trimming took 4 bases from V and 6 from J; bases not matched to a gene: 6. Germline V CDR1 and CDR2: PRHDT, FYEKMQ (reference sequence). This CDR3 reads CASSYRGGAAGELFF. Here the CDR3 DNA reads TGTGCCAGCAGCTACCGCGGGGGGGCCGCCGGGGAGCTGTTTTTT.

The chain joins TRBV29-1 to TRBJ1-3; D is perhaps TRBD1 (6 bases). The V end was cut by 7 bases, the J end by 4 bases, with 8 bases between. The CDR3 has 11 amino acids. In germline, CDR1 is SQVTM, CDR2 ANQGSEA. CDR3 amino acids: CSAGQGNTIYF. CDR3 nucleotides: TGCAGCGCCGGACAGGGAAACACCATATATTTT. The entire variable domain, with the rest obtained from reference TRBV29-1 and TRBJ1-3, is as follows: SAVISQKPSRDICQRGTSLTIQCQVDSQVTMMFWYRQQPGQSLTLIATANQGSEATYESGFVIDKFPISRPNLTFSTLTVSNMSPEDSSIYLCSAGQGNTIYFGEGSWLTVV.

Details on this clone: One end of the junction varies from germline; a read error may be responsible. The gene calls are TRBV7-9 and TRBJ1-1, with D uncertain. Germline lookup yields CDR1 SEHNR and CDR2 FQNEAQ (reference sequence). The CDR3 consists of 13 residues. The CDR3 DNA follows: TGTTCCAGCAGCTTAGGTTGGGAGGGTTTAGCTTTCTTT. This sequence encodes CSSSLGWEGLAFF.

The gene calls are TRBV10-3 and TRBJ2-2, with 9 bases matching TRBD1. The CDR3 has 15 residues. The junction had 7 bases not matched to a gene; V was cut back by 10 bases and J by 1 base. The germline V gene has CDR1 ENHRY and CDR2 SYGVKD. The CDR3 nucleotides are TGTGCCACGAGGGGGACAGGGAAGAACACCGGGGAGCTGTTTTTT. This encodes CATRGTGKNTGELFF.

V and J are TRBV5-1 and TRBJ2-7, with 7 nucleotides matching TRBD1. CDR1 and CDR2 from the germline V gene are SGHRS and YFSETQ. This CDR3 is 13 amino acids long. With 4 bases clipped from V and 2 bases from J, the junction kept 3 bases outside the gene matches. DNA of the CDR3: TGCGCCAGCAGCCGGGACAGTCCCTACGAGCAGTACTTC. Protein product: CASSRDSPYEQYF.

Only one count was recorded for this clone. The CDR3 sequence: CASEQGRNTIYF. For the CDR3, the DNA is TGTGCCAGTGAACAGGGTAGAAACACCATATATTTT. V usage is TRBV19 and J usage is TRBJ1-3; D may be TRBD1 (6 bases). V lost 8 bases to trimming and J lost 5 bases, with 10 bases between them. The germline V gene encodes CDR1 LNHDA and CDR2 SQIVND (reference sequence). This CDR3 contains 12 residues.

J is TRBJ2-7 and V is TRBV11-2; possible D gene TRBD1, 5 bases. The CDR3 sequence is 15 residues long. V lost 3 bases and J 1 base, leaving 13 bases between the germline ends. Germline V lookup: CDR1 SGHAT, CDR2 FQNNGV. In DNA, the CDR3 is TGTGCCAGCAGCTTTTATACAGGCCTTTCCTACGAGCAGTACTTC. Residues: CASSFYTGLSYEQYF.